This T cell receptor (beta chain) was documented in a study of cytomegalovirus exposure and HLA in healthy donors. Study-level results: About 87% or about 30% of the time was how often most TCR beta V segments were productive, according to an earlier analysis. TCR beta sequences reportedly predicted most subjects' HLA-A and HLA-B alleles accurately. The CMV antigen specificity of a few CMV-associated chains was confirmed through in vitro analysis. By HLA locus, TCR association rates varied in a later analysis, with DRB1 showing the most and HLA-C the fewest.

As concerns this clone: Antigen unknown.

60 Vbeta and 13 Jbeta primers were used in PCR. Repertoires were generated with immunoSEQ multiplex PCR, while TCRdb's copy carries only in-frame clones and drops some. Among 100,000 to 150,000 clones, about 75% were seen once, and the ten largest hold approximately 31%. The CDR3 totals 15 residues. Trimming shortened V by 2 bases and J by 3 bases, and 10 bases separated the two germline ends. CDR1 MDHEN and CDR2 SYDVKM come from the germline V gene. The gene calls are TRBV28 and TRBJ1-4; D may be TRBD1 (6 bases). Sequencing was done on a sample of PBMCs. The receptor comes from a man aged 55 to 70 in good health and CMV-seropositive. CDR3 DNA: TGTGCCAGCAGTTTAAGGGGGGGGCCTAATGAAAAACTGTTTTTT. It encodes CASSLRGGPNEKLFF.